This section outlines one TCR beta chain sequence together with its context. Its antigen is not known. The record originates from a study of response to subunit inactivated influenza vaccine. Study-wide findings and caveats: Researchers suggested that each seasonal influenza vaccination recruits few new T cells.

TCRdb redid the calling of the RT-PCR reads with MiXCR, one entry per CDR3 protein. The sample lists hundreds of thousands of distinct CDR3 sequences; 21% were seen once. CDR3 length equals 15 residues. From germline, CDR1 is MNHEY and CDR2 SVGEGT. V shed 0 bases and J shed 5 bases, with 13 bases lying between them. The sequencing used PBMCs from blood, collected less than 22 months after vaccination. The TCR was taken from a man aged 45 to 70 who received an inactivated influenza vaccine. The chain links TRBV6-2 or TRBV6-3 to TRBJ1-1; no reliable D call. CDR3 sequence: CASSYSISLGTEAFF. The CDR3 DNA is TGTGCCAGCAGTTACTCGATTTCGCTGGGGACTGAAGCTTTCTTT.